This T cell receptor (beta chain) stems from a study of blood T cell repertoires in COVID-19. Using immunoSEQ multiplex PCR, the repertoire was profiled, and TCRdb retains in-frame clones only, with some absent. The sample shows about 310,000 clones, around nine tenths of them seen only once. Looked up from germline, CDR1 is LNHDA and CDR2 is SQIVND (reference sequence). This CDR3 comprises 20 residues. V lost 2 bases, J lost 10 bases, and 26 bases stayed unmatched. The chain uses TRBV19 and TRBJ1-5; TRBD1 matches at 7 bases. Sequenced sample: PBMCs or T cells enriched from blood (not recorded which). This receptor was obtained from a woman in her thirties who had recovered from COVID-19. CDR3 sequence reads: CASSIWALTGPTQVPSPQHF. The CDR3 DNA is TGTGCCAGTAGTATATGGGCGCTGACAGGGCCCACTCAGGTCCCCTCCCCCCAGCATTTT.